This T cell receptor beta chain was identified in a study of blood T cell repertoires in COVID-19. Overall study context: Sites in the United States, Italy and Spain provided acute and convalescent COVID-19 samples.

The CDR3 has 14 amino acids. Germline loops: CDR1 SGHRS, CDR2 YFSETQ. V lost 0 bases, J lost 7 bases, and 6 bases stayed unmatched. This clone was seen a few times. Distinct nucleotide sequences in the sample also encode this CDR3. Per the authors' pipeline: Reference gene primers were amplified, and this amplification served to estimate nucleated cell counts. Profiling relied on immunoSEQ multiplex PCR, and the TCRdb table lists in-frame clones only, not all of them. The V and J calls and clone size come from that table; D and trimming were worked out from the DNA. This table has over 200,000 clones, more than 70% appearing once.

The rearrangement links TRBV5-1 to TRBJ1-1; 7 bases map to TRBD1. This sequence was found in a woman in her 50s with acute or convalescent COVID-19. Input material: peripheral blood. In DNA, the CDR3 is TGCGCCAGCAGCTTGGCCGGGGACAGCCGTGAAGCTTTCTTT. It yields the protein CASSLAGDSREAFF.